This passage covers 9 T cell receptor beta chains from one sample sequenced in a study of response to subunit inactivated influenza vaccine. TCRdb reprocessed the RT-PCR reads via MiXCR and lists one record per CDR3 protein. The table has about 800,000 distinct CDR3 sequences, around 20% seen once. The specimen comprised PBMCs from blood, sampled approximately 5 days after vaccination. The source is a man between 45 and 60 years old who received an inactivated influenza vaccine.

This clonotype appeared a few times. The chain couples TRBV9 to TRBJ1-3; D unresolved. V lost 0 bases and J 0 bases, leaving 13 bases between the germline ends. The CDR3 extends over 17 amino acids. CDR1 is SGDLS, CDR2 YYNGEE, per germline. The CDR3 DNA follows: TGTGCCAGCAGCGTAGACCCAGTTCCGAGCTCTGGAAACACCATATATTTT. Protein: CASSVDPVPSSGNTIYF.

The table lists this clonotype with a count of one. The gene calls are TRBV6-1 and TRBJ2-3; 10 nucleotides align to TRBD2. Trimming removed 6 bases from V and 4 bases from J; junction bases left unmatched: 7. CDR3 length equals 15 residues. From germline, CDR1 is MNHNS and CDR2 SASEGT. The CDR3 region has the DNA TGTGCCAGCAGAAGGAGCGGGAGGGCCTCAGATACGCAGTATTTT. Protein sequence: CASRRSGRASDTQYF.

The chain combines TRBV27 with TRBJ1-6; no reliable D call. Germline V lookup: CDR1 MNHEY, CDR2 SMNVEV (reference sequence). The CDR3 loop spans 15 amino acids. Deletions cut 7 bases from V and 4 bases from J, with 14 bases between. The CDR3 spells CASNPSGRYNSPLHF. The CDR3 bases are TGTGCCAGCAACCCCTCCGGTCGTTATAATTCACCCCTCCACTTT.

This chain connects TRBV5-1 to TRBJ2-7; D possibly corresponds to TRBD2 (6 bases). The ends were cut back, 7 bases at V and 1 base at J, with 15 bases in the middle. In germline, CDR1 is SGHRS, CDR2 YFSETQ. This CDR3 contains 14 residues. The CDR3 DNA is TGCGCCAGCGCTGCCGGGACTCTTTCCTACGAGCAGTACTTC. Amino acid sequence: CASAAGTLSYEQYF.

The V gene is TRBV28, the J gene TRBJ1-6; D call uncertain. The V gene lost 6 bases and the J gene lost 5 bases, with 11 bases spanning the gap. This CDR3 is built from 14 residues. Germline lookup yields CDR1 MDHEN and CDR2 SYDVKM. CDR3 in DNA: TGTGCCAGCAGCCGCCCCGGGGATAATTCACCCCTCCACTTT. Translation: CASSRPGDNSPLHF. The full variable domain, in which reference TRBV28 and TRBJ1-6 provide the parts outside the CDR3, is DVKVTQSSRYLVKRTGEKVFLECVQDMDHENMFWYRQDPGLGLRLIYFSYDVKMKEKGDIPEGYSVSREKKERFSLILESASTNQTSMYLCASSRPGDNSPLHFGNGTRLTVT.

This clonotype occurred a few times. The gene calls are TRBV6-5 and TRBJ2-7; 7 nucleotides align to TRBD1. This CDR3 has 12 amino acids. The V gene's germline CDR1 is MNHEY and CDR2 SVGAGI. Germline trimming cut 5 bases from V and 6 bases from J; bases unmatched to any gene: 4. CDR3: CASSKTGLEQYF. CDR3 DNA sequence: TGTGCCAGCAGTAAGACAGGGCTCGAGCAGTACTTC.

This clonotype was observed a few times. The chain is built from TRBV5-1 and TRBJ1-1, with D possibly being TRBD1 (5 bases). Germline loops: CDR1 SGHRS, CDR2 YFSETQ. Trimming stripped 7 bases from V and 6 bases from J, with 16 bases between. This CDR3 contains 13 residues. CDR3 amino acids: CASQGGSGAEAFF. DNA for the CDR3: TGCGCCAGCCAGGGAGGCTCGGGGGCTGAAGCTTTCTTT.

This chain connects TRBV5-1 to TRBJ2-1; no reliable D call. The CDR3 runs 13 residues. Germline V lookup: CDR1 SGHRS, CDR2 YFSETQ. Trimming pared 2 bases from V and 6 bases from J, leaving 9 bases between. Written as DNA, the CDR3 is TGCGCCAGCAGCTTCCTCGGCGCCAATGAGCAGTTCTTC. Amino acids: CASSFLGANEQFF.

This rearrangement joins TRBV4-3 to TRBJ2-3; 8 positions match TRBD1. CDR1 is LGHNA and CDR2 is YSLEER in the germline V gene. The J segment lost 6 bases and the V segment lost 0 bases, leaving 11 bases of the junction unmatched. The CDR3 covers 17 residues. DNA for the CDR3: TGCGCCAGCAGCCAAGATCTCCCGACAGGGGTAGGGGATACGCAGTATTTT. It codes for CASSQDLPTGVGDTQYF.